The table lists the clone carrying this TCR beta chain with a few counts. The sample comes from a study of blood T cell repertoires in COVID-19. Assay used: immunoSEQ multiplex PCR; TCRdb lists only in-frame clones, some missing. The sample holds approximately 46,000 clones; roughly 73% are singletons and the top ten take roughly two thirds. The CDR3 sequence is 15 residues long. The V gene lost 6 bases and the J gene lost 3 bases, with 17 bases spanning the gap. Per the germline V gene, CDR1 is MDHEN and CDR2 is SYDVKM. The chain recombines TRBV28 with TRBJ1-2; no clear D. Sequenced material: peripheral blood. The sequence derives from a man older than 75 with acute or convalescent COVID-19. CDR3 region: CASSSEKRVDYGYTF. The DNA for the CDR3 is TGTGCCAGCAGCAGCGAGAAGAGGGTTGACTATGGCTACACCTTC.